The next 4 T cell receptor beta chains were all read from a single sample in a study of OX40 agonist ivuxolimab in advanced cancers. Profiled with immunoSEQ multiplex PCR; TCRdb holds only in-frame clones, not every one. The sample comprises roughly 13,000 clones, about four fifths of which are singletons, and 13% to 15% rests with the top ten. Specimen: CD4+ or CD8+ T cells sorted from blood, collected in a trial of the OX40 agonist ivuxolimab. Receptor source: an adult with an advanced solid tumor such as melanoma, head and neck, liver or kidney cancer.

The chain couples TRBV27 to TRBJ1-1; D not resolved. V was trimmed by 2 bases and J by 5 bases, leaving 9 bases between them. The CDR3 spans 13 residues. In germline, CDR1 is MNHEY, CDR2 SMNVEV (reference sequence). In DNA, the CDR3 is TGTGCCAGCAGTTTAATTTGGAGTACTGAAGCTTTCTTT. It specifies CASSLIWSTEAFF.

This chain uses TRBV4-1 with TRBJ2-5, with D possibly being TRBD2 (6 bases). Germline values: CDR1 MGHRA, CDR2 YSYEKL. Trimming left V 5 bases short and J 0 bases short, with 19 bases between. CDR3 length equals 17 residues. Written as DNA, the CDR3 is TGCGCCAGCAGCGCTACCCCGGGGCGGGGCGACCAAGAGACCCAGTACTTC. Translating gives CASSATPGRGDQETQYF.

The rearrangement joins TRBV6-5 to TRBJ2-7, with D perhaps TRBD1 (6 bases). The CDR3 loop spans 10 amino acids. Per the germline V gene, CDR1 is MNHEY and CDR2 is SVGAGI. CDR3 region: CAAGAYEQYF. CDR3 in DNA: TGTGCGGCAGGGGCCTACGAGCAGTACTTC.

This chain connects TRBV6-1 to TRBJ2-7; D possibly corresponds to TRBD1 (5 bases). The germline V and J ends were trimmed by 4 bases and 4 bases, with 17 bases remaining between them. This CDR3 is 15 amino acids long. CDR1 is MNHNS and CDR2 is SASEGT in the germline V gene. The CDR3 here is CASSVAPQGRYEQYF. The CDR3 DNA reads as TGTGCCAGCAGTGTCGCCCCGCAGGGAAGGTACGAGCAGTACTTC.